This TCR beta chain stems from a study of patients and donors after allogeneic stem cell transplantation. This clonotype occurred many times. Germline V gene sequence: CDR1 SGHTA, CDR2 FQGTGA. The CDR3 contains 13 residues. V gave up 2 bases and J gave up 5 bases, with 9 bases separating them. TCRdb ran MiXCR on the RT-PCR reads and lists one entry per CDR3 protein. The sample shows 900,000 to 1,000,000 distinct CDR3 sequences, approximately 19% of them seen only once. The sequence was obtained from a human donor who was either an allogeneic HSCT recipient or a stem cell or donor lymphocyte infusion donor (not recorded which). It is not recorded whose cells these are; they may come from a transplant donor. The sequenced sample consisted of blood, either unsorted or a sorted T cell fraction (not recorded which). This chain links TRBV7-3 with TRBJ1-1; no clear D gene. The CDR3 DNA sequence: TGTGCCAGCAGCTTATCCCTGGGGACTGAAGCTTTCTTT. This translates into CASSLSLGTEAFF.